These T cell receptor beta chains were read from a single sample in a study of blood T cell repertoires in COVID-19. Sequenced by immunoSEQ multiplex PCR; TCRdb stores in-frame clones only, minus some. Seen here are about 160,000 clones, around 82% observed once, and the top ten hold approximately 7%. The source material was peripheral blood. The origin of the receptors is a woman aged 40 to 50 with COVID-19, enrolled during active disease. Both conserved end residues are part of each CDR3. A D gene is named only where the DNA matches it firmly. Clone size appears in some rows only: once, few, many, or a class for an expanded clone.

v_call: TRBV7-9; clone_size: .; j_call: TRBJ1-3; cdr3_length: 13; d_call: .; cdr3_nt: TGTGCCAGCAGCTTCGGACAGACGGACACCATATATTTT; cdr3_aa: CASSFGQTDTIYF
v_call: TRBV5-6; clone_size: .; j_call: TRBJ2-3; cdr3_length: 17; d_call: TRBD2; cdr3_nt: TGTGCCAGCAGCTTGGGGGGGACTAGCGGGACCACAGATACGCAGTATTTT; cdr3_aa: CASSLGGTSGTTDTQYF
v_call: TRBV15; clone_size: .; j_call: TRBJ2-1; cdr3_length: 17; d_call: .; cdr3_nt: TGTGCCACCAGCAGAGATCCGGCCAGGCAACCTTACAATGAGCAGTTCTTC; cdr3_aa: CATSRDPARQPYNEQFF
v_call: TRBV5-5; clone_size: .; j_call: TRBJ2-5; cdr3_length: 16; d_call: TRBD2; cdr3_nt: TGTGCCAGCAGCTTCGGTCTAGCGGGGGGTGGGGAGACCCAGTACTTC; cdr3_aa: CASSFGLAGGGETQYF
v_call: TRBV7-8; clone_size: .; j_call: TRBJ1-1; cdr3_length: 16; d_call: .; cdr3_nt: TGTGCCAGCAGCTTAAACACGGAACTAATGAACACTGAAGCTTTCTTT; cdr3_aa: CASSLNTELMNTEAFF
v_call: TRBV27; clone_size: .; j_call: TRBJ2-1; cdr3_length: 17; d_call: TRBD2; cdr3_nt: TGTGCCAGCAGTCCCCAGGGACTAGCGGGACAGTACAATGAGCAGTTCTTC; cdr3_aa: CASSPQGLAGQYNEQFF
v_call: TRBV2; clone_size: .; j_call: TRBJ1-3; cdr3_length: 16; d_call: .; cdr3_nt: TGTGCCAGCAGTCAGCAACCCAACTACTCTGGAAACACCATATATTTT; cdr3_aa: CASSQQPNYSGNTIYF
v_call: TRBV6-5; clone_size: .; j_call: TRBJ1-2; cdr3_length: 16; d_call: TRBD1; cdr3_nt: TGTGCCAGCAGTTATTGGTCCGCACAGGGGGCGGGCGGCTACACCTTC; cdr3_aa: CASSYWSAQGAGGYTF
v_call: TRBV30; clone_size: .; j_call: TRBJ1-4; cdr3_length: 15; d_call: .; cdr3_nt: TGTGCCTGGACCCCAACCCGGGGTTCTAATGAAAAACTGTTTTTT; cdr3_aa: CAWTPTRGSNEKLFF
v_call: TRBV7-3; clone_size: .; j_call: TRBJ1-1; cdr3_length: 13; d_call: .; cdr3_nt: TGTGCCAGCAGTAGGGGCCCCAACACTGAAGCTTTCTTT; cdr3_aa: CASSRGPNTEAFF
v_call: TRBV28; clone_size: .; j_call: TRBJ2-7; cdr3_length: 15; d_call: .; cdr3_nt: TGTGCCAGCAGTTTCTCTGGACAGCCTTCCTACGAGCAGTACTTC; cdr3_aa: CASSFSGQPSYEQYF
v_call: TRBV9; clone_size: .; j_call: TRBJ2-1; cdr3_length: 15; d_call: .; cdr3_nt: TGTGCCAGCAGCGTCGAGGGGGTTGCCTACAATGAGCAGTTCTTC; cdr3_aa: CASSVEGVAYNEQFF
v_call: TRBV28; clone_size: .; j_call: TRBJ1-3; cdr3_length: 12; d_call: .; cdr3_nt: TGTGCAAGCACGACAGCTGGAAACACCATATATTTT; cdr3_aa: CASTTAGNTIYF
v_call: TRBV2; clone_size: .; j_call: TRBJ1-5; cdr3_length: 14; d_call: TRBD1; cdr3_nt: TGTGCCAGCAGTACGACAGGGAATGATCAGCCCCAGCATTTT; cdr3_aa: CASSTTGNDQPQHF
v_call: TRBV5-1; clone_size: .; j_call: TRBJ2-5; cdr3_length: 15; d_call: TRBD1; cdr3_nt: TGCGCCAGCAGCCCCCGGGACAGGATATCGGAGACCCAGTACTTC; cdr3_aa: CASSPRDRISETQYF
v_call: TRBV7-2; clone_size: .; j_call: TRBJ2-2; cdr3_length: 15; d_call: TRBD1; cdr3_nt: TGTGCCACCCGACAGGGCAGCGTGAACACCGGGGAGCTGTTTTTT; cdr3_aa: CATRQGSVNTGELFF
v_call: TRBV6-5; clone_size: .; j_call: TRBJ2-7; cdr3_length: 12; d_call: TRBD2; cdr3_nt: TGTGCCAGCAGCCGACTAGCGTCCGAGCAGTACTTC; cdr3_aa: CASSRLASEQYF
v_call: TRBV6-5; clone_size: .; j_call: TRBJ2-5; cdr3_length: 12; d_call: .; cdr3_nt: TGTGCCAGCAGTATGGGGCGAGAGACCCAGTACTTC; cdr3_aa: CASSMGRETQYF
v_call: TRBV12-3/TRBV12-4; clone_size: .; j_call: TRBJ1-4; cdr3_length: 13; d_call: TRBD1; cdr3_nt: TGTGCCAGCAGCCGGGACAGGCGTGAAAAACTGTTTTTT; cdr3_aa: CASSRDRREKLFF
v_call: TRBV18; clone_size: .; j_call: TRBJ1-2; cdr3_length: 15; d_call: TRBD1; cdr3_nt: TGTGCCAGCTCACACTTTGACAGGGGCACCCAGGGCTACACCTTC; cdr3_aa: CASSHFDRGTQGYTF
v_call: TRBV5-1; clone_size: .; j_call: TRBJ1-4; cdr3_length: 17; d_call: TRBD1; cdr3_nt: TGCGCCAGCAGCTTGGGTAGTCTGGGACAGGGGAATGAAAAACTGTTTTTT; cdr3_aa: CASSLGSLGQGNEKLFF
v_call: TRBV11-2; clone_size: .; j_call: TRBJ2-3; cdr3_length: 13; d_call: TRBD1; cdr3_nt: TGTGCCAGCAGCAGGACAGGACCAGATACGCAGTATTTT; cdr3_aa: CASSRTGPDTQYF
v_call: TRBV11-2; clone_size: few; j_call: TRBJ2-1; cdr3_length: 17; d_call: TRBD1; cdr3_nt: TGTGCCAGCAGCTTAACGGCCGGGACAGGGGGCTACAATGAGCAGTTCTTC; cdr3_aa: CASSLTAGTGGYNEQFF
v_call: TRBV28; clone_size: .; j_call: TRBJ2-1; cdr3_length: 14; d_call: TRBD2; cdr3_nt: TGTGCCAGCAGTTGGACTAGCGGGAGGGATGAGCAGTTCTTC; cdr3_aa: CASSWTSGRDEQFF
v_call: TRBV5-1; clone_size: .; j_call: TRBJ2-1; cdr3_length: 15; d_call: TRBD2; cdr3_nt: TGCGCCAGCCGTCCGGGACTAGCGGCCTCAAGGGAGCAGTTCTTC; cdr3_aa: CASRPGLAASREQFF
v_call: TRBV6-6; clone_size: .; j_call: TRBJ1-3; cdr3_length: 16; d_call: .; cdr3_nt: TGTGCCAGCAGTTCGCAAACAGAAGGATCGGGAAACACCATATATTTT; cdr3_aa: CASSSQTEGSGNTIYF
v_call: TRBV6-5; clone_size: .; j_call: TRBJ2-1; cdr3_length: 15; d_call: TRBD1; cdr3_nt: TGTGCCAGCAGGACTCCCGGGACAGGGTCAAATGAGCAGTTCTTC; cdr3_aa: CASRTPGTGSNEQFF
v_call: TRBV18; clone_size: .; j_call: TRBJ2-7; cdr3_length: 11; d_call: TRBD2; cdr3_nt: TGTGCCAGCTCATCTCGGGAGGTGCAGTACTTC; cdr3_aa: CASSSREVQYF
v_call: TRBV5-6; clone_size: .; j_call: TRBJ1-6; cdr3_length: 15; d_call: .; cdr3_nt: TGTGCCAGCACCGACAGTTGGCTCGGGAATTCACCCCTCCACTTT; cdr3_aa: CASTDSWLGNSPLHF
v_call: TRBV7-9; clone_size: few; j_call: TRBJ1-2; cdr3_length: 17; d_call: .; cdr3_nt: TGTGCCAGCAGCTTACTTGGACAGCCCATCATTAACTATGGCTACACCTTC; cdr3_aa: CASSLLGQPIINYGYTF
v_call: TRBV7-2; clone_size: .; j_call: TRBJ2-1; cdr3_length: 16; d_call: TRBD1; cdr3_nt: TGTGCCAGCAGGGACAACAGGGGGCCATCCTACAATGAGCAGTTCTTC; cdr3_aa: CASRDNRGPSYNEQFF
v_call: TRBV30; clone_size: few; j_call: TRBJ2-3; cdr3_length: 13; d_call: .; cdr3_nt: TGTGCCTGGAGTGTACGGGGAACAGATACGCAGTATTTT; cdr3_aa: CAWSVRGTDTQYF
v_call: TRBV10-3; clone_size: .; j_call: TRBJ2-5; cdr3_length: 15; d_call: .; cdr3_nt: TGTGCCATCGGGGGGGCCGGGACCGTGGGGGAGACCCAGTACTTC; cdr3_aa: CAIGGAGTVGETQYF
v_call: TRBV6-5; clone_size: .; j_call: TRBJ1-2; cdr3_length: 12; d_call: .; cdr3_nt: TGTGCCACTACAAGGGGCGTGAAGGGCTACACCTTC; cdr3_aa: CATTRGVKGYTF
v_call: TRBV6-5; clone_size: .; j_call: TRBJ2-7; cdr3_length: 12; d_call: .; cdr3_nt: TGTGCCAGCAGACCCCTTAGCGGCGAGCAGTACTTC; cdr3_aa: CASRPLSGEQYF
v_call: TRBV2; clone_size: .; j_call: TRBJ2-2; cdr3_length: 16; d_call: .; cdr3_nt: TGTGCCAGCAGTGACTGGGTCGGAGCAGGGAACGGGGAGCTGTTTTTT; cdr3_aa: CASSDWVGAGNGELFF
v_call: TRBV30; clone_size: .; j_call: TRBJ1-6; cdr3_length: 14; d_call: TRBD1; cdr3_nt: TGTGCCTTACAACAGGGGATACGTAATTCACCCCTCCACTTT; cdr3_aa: CALQQGIRNSPLHF
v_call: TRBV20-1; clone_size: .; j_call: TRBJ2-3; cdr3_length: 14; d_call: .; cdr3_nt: TGCAGTGCTAGTAAACAACCCTTCACAGATACGCAGTATTTT; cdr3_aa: CSASKQPFTDTQYF
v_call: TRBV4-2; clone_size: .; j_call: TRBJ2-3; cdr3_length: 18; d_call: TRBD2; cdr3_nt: TGTGCCAGCAGCCAAGATATGGCGGCTAGCGGGGCGATAGATACGCAGTATTTT; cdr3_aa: CASSQDMAASGAIDTQYF
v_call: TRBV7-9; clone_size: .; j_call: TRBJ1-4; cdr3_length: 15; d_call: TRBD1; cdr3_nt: TGTGCCAGCAGCTTAGCGCGGACAGGGTATGAAAAACTGTTTTTT; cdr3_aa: CASSLARTGYEKLFF
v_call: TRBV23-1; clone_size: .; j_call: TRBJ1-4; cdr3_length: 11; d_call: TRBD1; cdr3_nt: TGCGCCAGCAGTCTCGGGACAGAACTGTTTTTT; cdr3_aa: CASSLGTELFF
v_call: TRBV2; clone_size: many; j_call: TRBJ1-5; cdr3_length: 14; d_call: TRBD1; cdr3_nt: TGTGCCAGCAGCGCAGGGGGCAGGGGTCAGCCCCAGCATTTT; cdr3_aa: CASSAGGRGQPQHF
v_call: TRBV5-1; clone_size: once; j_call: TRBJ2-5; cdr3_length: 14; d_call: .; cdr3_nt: TGCGCCAGCAGCTTGGACAGGGAACAAGAGACCCAGTACTTC; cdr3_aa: CASSLDREQETQYF
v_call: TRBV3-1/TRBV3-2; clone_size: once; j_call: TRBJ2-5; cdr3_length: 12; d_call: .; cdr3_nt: TGTGCCAGCAGGGCCCCCGAAGAGACCCAGTACTTC; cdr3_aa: CASRAPEETQYF